This T cell receptor (beta chain) is drawn from a study of CD8+ T cells in alopecia areata. The J segment lost 1 base and the V segment lost 6 bases, leaving 6 bases of the junction unmatched. This CDR3 comprises 15 residues. Germline V CDR1 and CDR2: SQVTM, ANQGSEA. RNA was extracted and reverse transcribed into cDNA as the sequencing template. Profiled with immunoSEQ multiplex PCR; TCRdb holds only in-frame clones, not every one. Of roughly 100,000 clones detected, 85% to 90% appear once; the ten largest clones hold over 8.5%. This clone turned up a few times. Antigen: not known. Study-level results: Many expanded lesional clones persisted in scalp and blood during tofacitinib.

Treatment denoted: oral pan-JAK inhibitor, 5-10 mg twice daily. The material sequenced was CD8+ T cells sorted from blood, taken around week 34, from a patient treated with tofacitinib. The TCR sequence derives from a human donor with alopecia areata. The genes are TRBV29-1 and TRBJ2-4, with 10 nucleotides matching TRBD1. The CDR3 DNA reads TGCAGCGTGTCGCGACAGGGGGCGGCCAAAAACATTCAGTACTTC. It encodes CSVSRQGAAKNIQYF.